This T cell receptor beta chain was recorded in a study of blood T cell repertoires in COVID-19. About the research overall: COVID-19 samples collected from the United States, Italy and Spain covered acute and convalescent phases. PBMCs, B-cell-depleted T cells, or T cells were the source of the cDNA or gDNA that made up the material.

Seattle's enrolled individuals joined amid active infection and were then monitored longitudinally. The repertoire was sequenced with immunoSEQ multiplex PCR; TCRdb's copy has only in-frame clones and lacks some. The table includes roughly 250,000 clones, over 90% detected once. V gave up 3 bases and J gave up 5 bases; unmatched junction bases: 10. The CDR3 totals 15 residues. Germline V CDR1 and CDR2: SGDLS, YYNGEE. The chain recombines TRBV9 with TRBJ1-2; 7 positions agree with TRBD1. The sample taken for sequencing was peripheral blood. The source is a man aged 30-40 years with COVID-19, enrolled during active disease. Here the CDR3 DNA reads TGTGCCAGCAGCGGCCCGACAGGGAAAGAGTATGGCTACACCTTC. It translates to CASSGPTGKEYGYTF.